This T cell receptor beta chain derives from a study of blood T cell repertoires in COVID-19 (TCRdb year 2020). Turning to the overall study: The collaborator samples originated in the United States, Italy and Spain and spanned the acute and convalescent phases of COVID-19. The prospective study material was composed of cDNA or gDNA derived from T cells, B-cell-depleted T cells, or PBMCs. Deeply sampled blood TCRbeta repertoires from subjects exposed to, actively infected with, or recovered from COVID-19 were included in the dataset. The repertoires were released in a freely available public database meant as a resource for research on the immune response to SARS-CoV-2. Samples were obtained from the ongoing ImmuneRACE study (first 160 participants) and from 1,000 to 1,500 subjects provided by 6 global collaborators. Sample metadata almost always included a de-identified subject ID, COVID-19 status, age in years and sex. Where available, HLA class I and class II types were obtained from metadata supplied by the sample provider rather than from assay-based typing.

Whole blood was collected in K2EDTA tubes by collaborating institutions according to the institutions' own protocols. For TCRbeta analysis, collaborators shipped samples in one of three forms: frozen whole blood, isolated PBMCs, or DNA extracted from either of those sample types. Notes on this clone: The antigen this receptor binds is unknown. Base qualities are not at hand, and no much larger clone is one base apart.

The immunoSEQ Assay, a bias-controlled multiplex PCR, was used to amplify TCRbeta CDR3 regions from genomic DNA. Per the authors' processing: The number of nucleated cells in each sample was estimated from the amplification of reference gene primers within the assay. To quantify the absolute abundance of each unique TCRbeta CDR3 rearrangement, sequence reads were collapsed and filtered. For each sample, productive Simpson clonality was calculated by taking the square root of Simpson's diversity index across productive rearrangements. Sourced from immuneACCESS, this table was stored by TCRdb with only in-frame sequences that have V and J called. A share of the clones is absent; for the studies checked, an unresolved V gene accounts for under half, and the remainder has no known explanation. For V, J and clone size, that table is used; D and trimming come from the DNA. The sample records fewer than 250,000 clones, about 80% of which are singletons. The ten largest clones capture around 2.3% of the sample.

From cysteine to phenylalanine, the CDR3 is 17 amino acids long. Of all the DNA, just the CDR3 is kept, 51 bases in frame from base 1. Reading the germline V gene (reference sequence) gives CDR1 MNHEY and CDR2 SMNVEV. Ends trimmed: V by 0 bases, J by 10 bases; bases unmatched to a gene: 10. The paper's findings and limits, for the study overall: How much clinical and demographic metadata was included differed by source and by participant, and the metadata was provided uncurated.

The sequence links TRBV27 to TRBJ1-6, with 9 bases in between that match TRBD1. The TCR comes from a middle-aged woman with active or convalescent COVID-19. The specimen was peripheral blood. The nucleotides read TGTGCCAGCAGTTTATCCCTGATCGACAGGGGGGAATCACCCCTCCACTTT. Its protein product is CASSLSLIDRGESPLHF.